These 30 T cell receptor beta chains were all obtained from the same sample, sequenced in a study of regulatory T cells in long-lasting Graves disease. As for time point: persistent/refractory GD, antithyroid drugs over 5 years with positive TRAb. Preparation of the TCR library used RNA extracted from PBMCs. In building TCR beta libraries, iRepertoire HTBI primers were used together with Arm-PCR of CDR3 regions. TCRdb independently ran MiXCR on the multiplex PCR reads; one entry per CDR3 protein. The sample consists of a few hundred thousand distinct CDR3 sequences, about a quarter of them appearing once. The source material was peripheral blood mononuclear cells (PBMCs), sampled when the disease was refractory, from a patient treated with antithyroid drugs. These receptors all stem from a female donor with Graves disease.

The rearrangement uses TRBV6-1 and TRBJ2-2, with a tentative D call TRBD2 (5 bases). The germline V gene has CDR1 MNHNS and CDR2 SASEGT. The V end lost 10 bases, the J end lost 1 base, and 13 bases lay between the germline ends. The length of the CDR3 is 14 residues. CDR3 DNA sequence: TGTGCCACCCGGCTGGCGGGGAACACCGGGGAGCTGTTTTTT. Translation gives CATRLAGNTGELFF.

This clonotype has ten or more counts. The V call is TRBV7-9, the J call TRBJ2-1; no definite D call. Trimming removed 2 bases at V and 8 bases at J, with 13 bases between. From germline, CDR1 is SEHNR and CDR2 FQNEAQ (reference sequence). CDR3 size: 14 residues. The CDR3 region has the DNA TGTGCCAGCAGCTTATACGGGCTTGACCATGAGCAGTTCTTC. It is translated as CASSLYGLDHEQFF.

This chain connects TRBV29-1 to TRBJ2-1; TRBD1 or TRBD2 may be the D gene (5 bases each). Trimming removed 0 bases at V and 1 base at J, with 13 bases between. The CDR3 runs to 16 residues. Germline lookup yields CDR1 SQVTM and CDR2 ANQGSEA. Written as DNA, the CDR3 is TGCAGCGTTGAAGAGGGGGTGGCCACATCCTACAATGAGCAGTTCTTC. Translated: CSVEEGVATSYNEQFF.

The rearrangement links TRBV20-1 to TRBJ2-7; D possibly corresponds to TRBD2 (6 bases). The CDR3 runs 11 residues. Deletions cut 6 bases from V and 6 bases from J, with 12 bases between. Germline V gene sequence: CDR1 DFQATT, CDR2 SNEGSKA (reference sequence). The chain's CDR3 is CSAPVGGEQYF. The CDR3 nucleotides read TGCAGTGCCCCAGTGGGAGGCGAGCAGTACTTC.

This clonotype was picked up a small number of times. DNA for the CDR3: TGTGCCAGCAGCTTACAGAAACCCAGTGGCTACACCTTC. This encodes CASSLQKPSGYTF. The rearrangement links TRBV11-2 to TRBJ1-2, with unresolved D. This CDR3 has 13 amino acids. V shed 2 bases and J shed 7 bases, with 11 bases lying between them. Per germline, CDR1 SGHAT and CDR2 FQNNGV.

As concerns this clonotype: A much larger clonotype is one base distant, so this may be a read error. The V call is TRBV28, the J call TRBJ2-5, with a weak D call TRBD2 (6 bases). Trimming pared 8 bases from V and 2 bases from J, leaving 18 bases between. This CDR3 is built from 15 residues. CDR1 and CDR2 (germline): MDHEN, SYDVKM. CDR3 amino acids: CASAQTGAVQETQYF. CDR3 coding DNA: TGTGCCAGCGCACAAACGGGAGCAGTACAAGAGACCCAGTACTTC.

The table lists this clonotype with many counts. The chain links TRBV7-2 to TRBJ2-6; D is perhaps TRBD1 or TRBD2 (7 bases each). There are 18 residues in the CDR3. CDR1 is SGHTA and CDR2 is FQGNSA in the germline V gene. The V gene lost 4 bases and the J gene lost 2 bases, with 18 bases spanning the gap. CDR3 sequence: CASSSRQGGLAGANVLTF. For the CDR3, the DNA is TGTGCCAGCAGCTCCCGACAGGGAGGGTTGGCTGGGGCCAACGTCCTGACTTTC.

In this sample, this clonotype turned up many times. The chain has TRBV28 and TRBJ1-5; the D is unclear. Germline lookup yields CDR1 MDHEN and CDR2 SYDVKM. CDR3 size: 15 residues. Trimming removed 6 bases at V and 2 bases at J, with 14 bases between. CDR3 residues: CASSSTGAGNQPQHF. The CDR3, as DNA: TGTGCCAGCAGCTCAACGGGTGCCGGCAATCAGCCCCAGCATTTT.

This clonotype was seen a handful of times. This sequence joins TRBV7-9 and TRBJ2-7; 8 bases match TRBD1. CDR1 is SEHNR and CDR2 is FQNEAQ in the germline V gene (reference sequence). The CDR3 has 16 residues. The junction had 6 bases not matched to a gene; V was cut back by 0 bases and J by 2 bases. The CDR3 DNA is TGTGCCAGCAGCTTAGCGACAGGGGTTCTTACCTACGAGCAGTACTTC. Translating it yields CASSLATGVLTYEQYF.

The genes are TRBV28 and TRBJ1-6, with D uncertain. CDR1 and CDR2 (germline): MDHEN, SYDVKM. CDR3 length: 16 residues. Trimming left V 3 bases short and J 4 bases short, with 13 bases between. The CDR3 DNA follows: TGTGCCAGCAGTTTTCTCCCCGTCTCTTATAATTCACCCCTCCACTTT. It translates to CASSFLPVSYNSPLHF. The whole variable domain, remainder taken from reference TRBV28 and TRBJ1-6, is DVKVTQSSRYLVKRTGEKVFLECVQDMDHENMFWYRQDPGLGLRLIYFSYDVKMKEKGDIPEGYSVSREKKERFSLILESASTNQTSMYLCASSFLPVSYNSPLHFGNGTRLTVT.

This clonotype was counted at least ten times. The V gene is TRBV7-8, the J gene TRBJ2-7, with a weak D call TRBD2 (6 bases). V was clipped by 5 bases and J by 7 bases, with 15 bases between them. Germline-derived CDR1 and CDR2 are SGHVS and FQNEAQ. The CDR3 loop spans 13 amino acids. The CDR3 DNA follows: TGTGCCAGCAGCCGGACGCTAGCGCAGGAGCAGTACTTC. Protein sequence: CASSRTLAQEQYF.

This clonotype was seen ten or more times. The genes are TRBV10-3 and TRBJ1-1; TRBD1 matches 9 bases. This CDR3 has 17 amino acids. Germline V gene lookup returns CDR1 ENHRY and CDR2 SYGVKD. The J segment lost 6 bases and the V segment lost 4 bases, leaving 15 bases of the junction unmatched. The CDR3 loop is CAISGTDRGAQGPEAFF. The CDR3 nucleotides read TGTGCCATCAGTGGAACAGACAGGGGGGCACAGGGTCCTGAAGCTTTCTTT.

This clonotype occurred many times. V and J are TRBV28 and TRBJ2-5, with TRBD1 identical over 9 bases. Germline values: CDR1 MDHEN, CDR2 SYDVKM. J gave up 5 bases and V 5 bases, and 9 bases lay outside the gene matches. The CDR3 is 15 residues long. CDR3 sequence (DNA): TGTGCCAGCAGTCTACCACGGACAGGGGCGGAGACCCAGTACTTC. Protein product: CASSLPRTGAETQYF. The entire variable domain, with the rest obtained from reference TRBV28 and TRBJ2-5, is as follows: DVKVTQSSRYLVKRTGEKVFLECVQDMDHENMFWYRQDPGLGLRLIYFSYDVKMKEKGDIPEGYSVSREKKERFSLILESASTNQTSMYLCASSLPRTGAETQYFGPGTRLLVL.

This clonotype was picked up a small number of times. The chain uses TRBV6-1 and TRBJ2-7, with 9 bases matching TRBD1. Germline loops: CDR1 MNHNS, CDR2 SASEGT. There are 16 residues in the CDR3. V dropped 5 bases and J dropped 2; count of bases not matched to a gene: 10. The CDR3 DNA is TGTGCCAGCAGTCTGATACCTGGGACAGGGCCCTACGAGCAGTACTTC. It yields the protein CASSLIPGTGPYEQYF.

This clonotype was picked up many times. The chain links TRBV5-1 to TRBJ1-2; tentatively, D is TRBD1 (5 bases). CDR1 is SGHRS and CDR2 is YFSETQ in the germline V gene. This CDR3 has 13 amino acids. V was shortened by 4 bases and J by 8 bases, with 15 bases between the two germline ends. CDR3 DNA: TGCGCCAGCAGCCCGACAGAGGTGGAGGGCTACACCTTC. Translating gives CASSPTEVEGYTF.

V usage is TRBV6-1 and J usage is TRBJ1-2, with D unclear. Germline CDR1 and CDR2: MNHNS and SASEGT. V dropped 4 bases and J dropped 3 bases, with 12 bases sitting between them. The length of the CDR3 is 14 residues. DNA of the CDR3: TGTGCCAGCAGTGTAAAAGGGTCCGACTATGGCTACACCTTC. Translating it yields CASSVKGSDYGYTF.

In its sample, this clonotype was seen many times. This chain joins TRBV18 and TRBJ2-5; the D is unclear. CDR3 length: 14 residues. V shed 3 bases and J shed 5 bases, with 13 bases lying between them. CDR1 is KGHSH, CDR2 LQKENI, per germline. In DNA, the CDR3 is TGTGCCAGCTCACCCACCGGGCTTGAGGAGACCCAGTACTTC. Translated: CASSPTGLEETQYF.

This clonotype was found many times. The rearrangement uses TRBV12-3 or TRBV12-4 and TRBJ2-4; D remains unclear. The ends were cut back, 1 base at V and 10 bases at J, with 5 bases in the middle. The CDR3 has 11 residues. CDR3 DNA: TGTGCCAGCAGTTTAGAGAATATTCAGTACTTC. It translates to CASSLENIQYF.

In this sample, this clonotype turned up many times. The chain couples TRBV28 to TRBJ2-7; TRBD1 or TRBD2 may be the D gene (5 bases each). Per the germline V gene, CDR1 is MDHEN and CDR2 is SYDVKM. The length of the CDR3 is 11 residues. The CDR3 spells CVSGTSYEQYF. Written as DNA, the CDR3 is TGTGTTTCCGGGACCTCCTACGAGCAGTACTTC.

This clonotype was counted at least ten times. The chain employs TRBV11-2 and TRBJ1-1; the D is unclear. V lost 5 bases and J lost 1, with 8 bases in between. Germline V CDR1 and CDR2: SGHAT, FQNNGV. The length of the CDR3 is 13 residues. The CDR3 protein is CASSKIPNTEAFF. CDR3 DNA: TGTGCCAGCAGCAAAATCCCGAACACTGAAGCTTTCTTT.

This clonotype has at least ten counts. The chain uses TRBV6-1 and TRBJ2-5, with TRBD1 matching 10 bases. V was clipped by 6 bases and J by 5 bases; unmatched bases: 3. Germline CDR1 MNHNS, CDR2 SASEGT. The CDR3 is 13 amino acids. The CDR3 DNA sequence: TGTGCCAGCAGACGGGGACAGGGGGAGACCCAGTACTTC. Translating gives CASRRGQGETQYF.

This clonotype was counted ten times or more. The J gene is TRBJ2-5, the V gene TRBV5-5; 8 positions match TRBD2. V dropped 0 bases and J dropped 4; count of bases not matched to a gene: 5. Germline CDR1 reads SGHKS; CDR2 reads YYEKEE (reference sequence). The CDR3 spans 15 residues. Here the CDR3 DNA reads TGTGCCAGCAGCTTGGGACTCGGGGGGGGAGAGACCCAGTACTTC. It specifies CASSLGLGGGETQYF.

V gene TRBV6-2 or TRBV6-3 combines with J gene TRBJ2-2; maybe TRBD2 (6 bases). Germline assignment: CDR1 MNHEY and CDR2 SVGEGT. The CDR3 contains 18 residues. The V end lost 0 bases, the J end lost 0 bases, and 14 bases lay between the germline ends. CDR3 loop: CASSYSIGGGPNTGELFF. The CDR3 nucleotides read TGTGCCAGCAGTTACTCGATCGGGGGAGGTCCGAACACCGGGGAGCTGTTTTTT.

The chain carries TRBV6-1 and TRBJ1-2; D unclear. V lost 6 bases and J lost 5, with 25 bases in between. This CDR3 has 17 amino acids. Germline CDR1 and CDR2: MNHNS and SASEGT. As DNA, the CDR3 is TGTGCCAGCAGACCGCGCCAGGATCCGATCCCCCTATATGGCTACACCTTC. Protein: CASRPRQDPIPLYGYTF.

The sample holds a few counts of this clonotype. This sequence joins TRBV20-1 and TRBJ1-1; D call uncertain. With 3 bases removed from V and 11 bases from J, the gap between germline ends came to 13 bases. Germline CDR1 and CDR2: DFQATT and SNEGSKA (reference sequence). This CDR3 is built from 11 residues. As DNA, the CDR3 is TGCAGTGCTAGGCGGTCGGGTGAGGCTTTCTTT. Translation gives CSARRSGEAFF.

The sample holds many counts of this clonotype. The chain employs TRBV20-1 and TRBJ2-7; 10 nucleotides line up with TRBD2. CDR3 length: 15 residues. Per the germline V gene, CDR1 is DFQATT and CDR2 is SNEGSKA (reference sequence). V was clipped by 0 bases and J by 0 bases; unmatched bases: 2. The CDR3 is CSARDSGRNSYEQYF. The CDR3 DNA follows: TGCAGTGCTAGAGATAGCGGGAGGAACTCCTACGAGCAGTACTTC.

This clonotype occurred a few times. This rearrangement joins TRBV30 to TRBJ2-5; TRBD1 agrees at 10 bases. The CDR3 has 14 residues. Germline V gene lookup returns CDR1 GTSNPN and CDR2 SVGIG (reference sequence). Trimming took 5 bases from V and 4 from J; bases not matched to a gene: 7. The CDR3 region is CAWQPGQGGETQYF. In DNA, the CDR3 is TGTGCCTGGCAACCTGGACAGGGGGGAGAGACCCAGTACTTC.

J is TRBJ1-5 and V is TRBV6-2 or TRBV6-3; maybe TRBD1 (5 bases). The CDR3 spans 14 residues. The germline gives CDR1 MNHEY, CDR2 SVGEGT. V shed 6 bases and J shed 7 bases, with 16 bases lying between them. The CDR3 is CASSPGQFGQPQHF. DNA of the CDR3: TGTGCCAGCAGCCCAGGACAATTTGGACAGCCCCAGCATTTT.

In this sample, this clonotype turned up a few times. The chain joins TRBV18 to TRBJ2-5; 8 nucleotides match TRBD2. The CDR3 loop spans 17 amino acids. In germline, CDR1 is KGHSH, CDR2 LQKENI. V lost 2 bases to trimming and J lost 5 bases; unmatched junction nucleotides: 13. CDR3 amino acids: CASSPLRREVSNETQYF. In nucleotides, the CDR3 is TGTGCCAGCTCACCATTGCGGCGGGAGGTTTCGAATGAGACCCAGTACTTC.

The DNA of the CDR3 is TGTGCCAGCAGCGTAGGAGGGGGAGTCTCCTACGAGCAGTACTTC. Protein product: CASSVGGGVSYEQYF. The V gene is TRBV9, the J gene TRBJ2-7, with D tentatively TRBD1 (6 bases). V lost 0 bases and J lost 0, with 10 bases in between. The CDR3 extends over 15 amino acids. Germline CDR1 SGDLS, CDR2 YYNGEE.